This T cell receptor (beta chain) was documented in a study of T cell responses to AZD1222 COVID-19 vaccine. Study-wide points: Targeting of unmutated variant regions was reportedly seen in nearly half of spike-specific TCRs. Dominant CD4 TCR responses targeted spike regions 160-218 and 743-854. Sampling captured repertoires only after the peak T cell response.

Produced via immunoSEQ multiplex PCR; TCRdb's table is partial and in-frame only. The data show some 120,000 clones, about nine tenths seen once. Concerning this clone itself: What it recognizes is unknown.

Here the sequenced sample was peripheral blood, taken on day 0 of AZD1222 vaccination. The clonotype originates from an adult in good health.

This CDR3 is CASSFPTLLRDQPQHF. For the CDR3, the DNA is TGTGCCAGCAGTTTCCCGACACTTCTAAGGGATCAGCCCCAGCATTTT. The chain joins TRBV6-5 to TRBJ1-5; the D is unclear. The germline V gene has CDR1 MNHEY and CDR2 SVGAGI. This CDR3 spans 16 amino acids. V gave up 4 bases and J gave up 5 bases, with 18 bases separating them.